The 19 T cell receptor beta chains listed next were all sequenced from one sample in a study of cytomegalovirus exposure and HLA in healthy donors. In the PCR, 60 Vbeta and 13 Jbeta primers were used. Sequencing used immunoSEQ multiplex PCR; TCRdb keeps in-frame clones, though not all of them. The sample records around 180,000 clones, roughly 80% being singletons. Sequencing was carried out using PBMCs. These receptors were taken from a male donor in good health and CMV-seronegative.

V gene TRBV30 combines with J gene TRBJ1-1; D perhaps matches TRBD1 (6 bases). V was trimmed by 7 bases and J by 6 bases, leaving 18 bases between them. The CDR3 spans 13 residues. Looked up from germline, CDR1 is GTSNPN and CDR2 is SVGIG (reference sequence). CDR3 sequence reads: CAFSGVWLAEAFF. In nucleotides, the CDR3 is TGTGCCTTTTCAGGGGTTTGGTTGGCTGAAGCTTTCTTT.

The chain recombines TRBV10-3 with TRBJ2-3, with a weak D call TRBD1 (6 bases). The CDR3 sequence is 14 residues long. Trimming shortened V by 4 bases and J by 2 bases, and 10 bases separated the two germline ends. CDR1 ENHRY and CDR2 SYGVKD come from the germline V gene. The CDR3 DNA sequence: TGTGCCATCAGTGGGCCAGGGGACACAGATACGCAGTATTTT. It specifies CAISGPGDTDTQYF.

The chain joins TRBV27 to TRBJ1-1, with D possibly matching TRBD1 (5 bases). The CDR3 is 15 amino acids. From germline, CDR1 is MNHEY and CDR2 SMNVEV (reference sequence). V was shortened by 0 bases and J by 4 bases, with 12 bases between the two germline ends. CDR3 DNA sequence: TGTGCCAGCAGTTTATCGGCCGGGGGGGTCACTGAAGCTTTCTTT. It yields the protein CASSLSAGGVTEAFF.

This rearrangement joins TRBV7-9 to TRBJ2-7; 8 positions agree with TRBD1. The J segment lost 4 bases and the V segment lost 1 base, leaving 6 bases of the junction unmatched. The CDR3 runs 15 residues. Germline assignment: CDR1 SEHNR and CDR2 FQNEAQ (reference sequence). CDR3: CASSLVQGAGYEQYF. CDR3 sequence (DNA): TGTGCCAGCAGCTTAGTTCAGGGGGCGGGATACGAGCAGTACTTC.

The CDR3 bases are TGTGCCAGCAGCCTACGACTAGTGCCGAACAATGAGCAGTTCTTC. Its translation is CASSLRLVPNNEQFF. This chain uses TRBV2 with TRBJ2-1; TRBD2 might be the D (6 bases). Looked up from germline, CDR1 is SNHLY and CDR2 is FYNNEI. Trimming took 6 bases from V and 5 from J, leaving 17 bases between them. The CDR3 has 15 amino acids.

This chain joins TRBV6-5 and TRBJ2-7; tentatively, D is TRBD2 (5 bases). Germline CDR1 and CDR2: MNHEY and SVGAGI. Between the trimmed V and J ends, which lost 7 bases and 2 bases, there was a span of 18 bases. The CDR3 consists of 15 residues. CDR3 region: CASTPGRGATYEQYF. CDR3 sequence (DNA): TGTGCCAGCACCCCCGGACGGGGTGCGACCTACGAGCAGTACTTC.

The table lists this clone with a few counts. The chain carries TRBV30 and TRBJ1-1; 7 bases align to TRBD1. The CDR3 loop spans 15 amino acids. J lost 0 bases, V lost 4 bases, and 8 bases had no gene match. Germline V CDR1 and CDR2: GTSNPN, SVGIG (reference sequence). DNA of the CDR3: TGTGCCTGGAAGATTACAGGGGCGATGAACACTGAAGCTTTCTTT. Its protein product is CAWKITGAMNTEAFF.

The chain combines TRBV9 with TRBJ2-1; 14 bases align to TRBD2. This CDR3 has 17 amino acids. V dropped 2 bases and J dropped 9; count of bases not matched to a gene: 10. The germline gives CDR1 SGDLS, CDR2 YYNGEE. The CDR3 reads CASSVGATSGGAFEQFF. The DNA of the CDR3 is TGTGCCAGCAGCGTTGGGGCGACTAGCGGGGGGGCTTTTGAGCAGTTCTTC.

CDR3 in DNA: TGCGCCAGCAGCTTTAACGGACTAGCGGAATCCTACAATGAGCAGTTCTTC. This sequence encodes CASSFNGLAESYNEQFF. V usage is TRBV5-1 and J usage is TRBJ2-1; 10 bases match TRBD2. Germline lookup yields CDR1 SGHRS and CDR2 YFSETQ. CDR3 length: 17 residues. The V gene end was trimmed by 2 bases and the J gene end by 1 base; junction bases not matched to a gene: 6. Looking up the rest from reference TRBV5-1 and TRBJ2-1 gives the full variable domain: KAGVTQTPRYLIKTRGQQVTLSCSPISGHRSVSWYQQTPGQGLQFLFEYFSETQRNKGNFPGRFSGRQFSNSRSEMNVSTLELGDSALYLCASSFNGLAESYNEQFFGPGTRLTVL.

V gene TRBV11-2 combines with J gene TRBJ1-1, with D tentatively TRBD1 (5 bases). There are 14 residues in the CDR3. In germline, CDR1 is SGHAT, CDR2 FQNNGV. Trimming cost V 1 base and J 5 bases, with 11 bases left between them. CDR3 amino acids: CASSLVTGRTEAFF. Written as DNA, the CDR3 is TGTGCCAGCAGCTTAGTAACAGGCCGTACTGAAGCTTTCTTT.

This clone was picked up a small number of times. This chain uses TRBV5-5 with TRBJ1-5; unclear D gene. With 1 base removed from V and 7 bases from J, the gap between germline ends came to 9 bases. The CDR3 spans 13 residues. Germline V gene data show CDR1 as SGHKS and CDR2 as YYEKEE (reference sequence). The CDR3 here is CASSLYEGQPQHF. For the CDR3, the DNA is TGTGCCAGCAGCTTGTACGAGGGCCAGCCCCAGCATTTT.

The J gene is TRBJ1-2, the V gene TRBV7-2; D not resolved. The CDR3 spans 14 residues. V was trimmed by 1 base and J by 8 bases, leaving 14 bases between them. Germline values: CDR1 SGHTA, CDR2 FQGNSA. CDR3 sequence: CASSLDGVKYGYTF. In DNA form, the CDR3 reads TGTGCCAGCAGCTTAGACGGGGTGAAGTACGGCTACACCTTC.

The V gene is TRBV25-1, the J gene TRBJ2-5; 7 bases are shared with TRBD2. With the DNA end fitting TRBJ2-7 better, the J assignment may be wrong. This CDR3 comprises 12 residues. The V gene's germline CDR1 is MGHDK and CDR2 SYGVNS. DNA of the CDR3: TGTGCCAGCAAACGGGGGGCCTACGAGCAGTACTTC. Its translation: CASKRGAYEQYF.

The J gene is TRBJ2-1, the V gene TRBV5-1, with 8 bases matching TRBD1. V lost 5 bases and J lost 4; bases outside the gene matches: 8. This CDR3 has 15 residues. Germline V gene lookup returns CDR1 SGHRS and CDR2 YFSETQ. CDR3 protein: CASSLAGQGYNEQFF. The CDR3 DNA is TGCGCCAGCAGTCTAGCCGGACAGGGTTACAATGAGCAGTTCTTC.

The genes are TRBV5-1 and TRBJ2-7; TRBD2 matches at 9 bases. The CDR3 sequence is 14 residues long. J gave up 2 bases and V 1 base, and 1 base lay outside the gene matches. The V gene's germline CDR1 is SGHRS and CDR2 YFSETQ. In DNA form, the CDR3 reads TGCGCCAGCAGCTTGTCTAGCGGGACCTACGAGCAGTACTTC. It translates to CASSLSSGTYEQYF.

The chain joins TRBV30 to TRBJ2-7, with a weak D call TRBD1 (5 bases). Germline CDR1 GTSNPN, CDR2 SVGIG (reference sequence). CDR3 length: 12 residues. V was shortened by 2 bases and J by 1 base, with 6 bases between the two germline ends. CDR3 in amino acids: CAWSQGSYEQYF. DNA for the CDR3: TGTGCCTGGAGTCAGGGTTCCTACGAGCAGTACTTC.

The rearrangement uses TRBV30 and TRBJ2-3; 12 bases align to TRBD2. This CDR3 contains 17 residues. The trim removed 0 bases at V and 0 bases at J, leaving 4 bases unmatched. Germline values: CDR1 GTSNPN, CDR2 SVGIG (reference sequence). The CDR3 spells CAWSVGLAGISTDTQYF. The CDR3, as DNA: TGTGCCTGGAGTGTCGGACTAGCGGGGATTAGCACAGATACGCAGTATTTT.

V gene TRBV23-1 combines with J gene TRBJ1-2; a possible D gene is TRBD1 (6 bases). TRBV23-1 is identified as an open reading frame with a role that is uncertain. CDR3 length: 17 residues. The ends were cut back, 6 bases at V and 6 bases at J, with 26 bases in the middle. CDR3 protein: CASRQARSYREKHGYTF. DNA for the CDR3: TGCGCCAGCAGACAGGCCAGGAGCTACAGGGAAAAACATGGCTACACCTTC.

V usage is TRBV5-8 and J usage is TRBJ2-7; D gene unclear. Trimming left V 5 bases short and J 2 bases short, with 5 bases between. This CDR3 region has 11 residues. Per germline, CDR1 SGHTS and CDR2 YDEGEE. CDR3 sequence (DNA): TGTGCCAGCAGGAAGCCCTACGAGCAGTACTTC. Protein sequence: CASRKPYEQYF.